Below, 21 T cell receptor beta chains from the same sample are listed, as sequenced in a study of OX40 agonist ivuxolimab in advanced cancers. Library method: the immunoSEQ multiplex PCR assay. TCRdb limited this immuneACCESS table to in-frame rearrangements with V and J called. A share of clones is missing; checked studies link under half to unresolved V genes, and the rest is unexplained. The sample table contains about 70,000 clones; only one count was recorded for more than 80% of them. Approximately 1% of the sample lies in the top ten. The sequenced sample was CD4+ or CD8+ T cells sorted from blood, obtained in a trial of the OX40 agonist ivuxolimab. These receptors all stem from an adult with an advanced solid tumor such as melanoma, head and neck, liver or kidney cancer.

This chain joins TRBV5-8 and TRBJ2-1, with 10 bases matching TRBD1. Losses at the gene ends were 0 bases for V and 9 bases for J; bases not matched to a gene: 6. This CDR3 spans 15 amino acids. Germline values: CDR1 SGHTS, CDR2 YDEGEE. CDR3 nucleotides: TGTGCCAGCAGCTTGGCCGGGACAGGGGTGAGTGAGCAGTTCTTC. Amino acids: CASSLAGTGVSEQFF.

This sequence joins TRBV7-2 and TRBJ2-3; tentatively, D is TRBD1 (6 bases). The CDR3 runs to 13 residues. The germline V gene has CDR1 SGHTA and CDR2 FQGNSA. V gave up 1 base and J gave up 14 bases, with 16 bases separating them. The CDR3 nucleotides read TGTGCCAGCAGCTTAGAACGGGGACACCTGGGGTATTTT. Protein: CASSLERGHLGYF.

This clone was counted once. The chain is built from TRBV7-9 and TRBJ2-3, with 7 positions matching TRBD1. The germline gives CDR1 SEHNR, CDR2 FQNEAQ (reference sequence). V shed 3 bases and J 3 bases; nucleotides not matched to a gene: 9. The CDR3 is made up of 16 amino acids. The CDR3 region is CASSFEQGSYTDTQYF. CDR3 DNA: TGTGCCAGCAGCTTCGAACAGGGGTCCTATACAGATACGCAGTATTTT.

This chain connects TRBV19 to TRBJ2-2; 7 nucleotides align to TRBD1. Per the germline V gene, CDR1 is LNHDA and CDR2 is SQIVND (reference sequence). The CDR3 consists of 15 residues. J gave up 4 bases and V 5 bases, and 7 bases lay outside the gene matches. The CDR3 DNA reads as TGTGCCAGTAGTTCAAAGGACAGGTTCACCGGGGAGCTGTTTTTT. It encodes CASSSKDRFTGELFF.

This chain links TRBV6-5 with TRBJ2-3; the match to TRBD1 covers 9 bases. J lost 3 bases, V lost 8 bases, and 3 bases had no gene match. Germline CDR1 reads MNHEY; CDR2 reads SVGAGI. The CDR3 consists of 13 residues. The CDR3 loop reads CASRDRVTDTQYF. As DNA, the CDR3 is TGTGCCAGCCGGGACAGGGTTACAGATACGCAGTATTTT.

There are a few counts of this clone. J is TRBJ1-5 and V is TRBV6-1; D is undetermined. V dropped 6 bases and J dropped 2 bases, with 11 bases sitting between them. CDR3 length: 14 amino acids. Looked up from germline, CDR1 is MNHNS and CDR2 is SASEGT. CDR3 nucleotides: TGTGCCAGCAGGGACTACCTTGGCAATCAGCCCCAGCATTTT. Amino acid sequence: CASRDYLGNQPQHF.

DNA of the CDR3: TGTGCCAGCAGATCAGCGGGGGGGGGCTCCTACGAGCAGTACTTC. Residues: CASRSAGGGSYEQYF. The chain combines TRBV6-6 with TRBJ2-7; 10 bases match TRBD2. The CDR3 is 15 amino acids. Trimming cost V 6 bases and J 0 bases; bases outside gene matches: 5. Germline CDR1 is MNHNY and CDR2 is SVGAGI (reference sequence).

The V and J genes are TRBV6-1 and TRBJ1-6; D possibly corresponds to TRBD1 (5 bases). Germline V CDR1 and CDR2: MNHNS, SASEGT. V lost 3 bases to trimming and J lost 4 bases, with 10 bases between them. This CDR3 has 15 residues. The CDR3 spells CASSEGGRYNSPLHF. For the CDR3, the DNA is TGTGCCAGCAGTGAGGGGGGTAGGTATAATTCACCCCTCCACTTT.

The chain combines TRBV30 with TRBJ1-1; a possible D gene is TRBD1 (6 bases). CDR3 length: 13 amino acids. Germline V CDR1 and CDR2: GTSNPN, SVGIG (reference sequence). Trimming took 3 bases from V and 10 from J, leaving 18 bases between them. The CDR3 protein is CAWSSSEGVSAFF. The CDR3 DNA follows: TGTGCCTGGAGCTCCTCGGAGGGGGTCTCAGCTTTCTTT.

The genes are TRBV7-7 and TRBJ2-2; 14 nucleotides match TRBD2. Per germline, CDR1 SSHAT and CDR2 FNYEAQ (reference sequence). The junction had 4 bases not matched to a gene; V was cut back by 5 bases and J by 5 bases. The CDR3 is 16 residues long. The CDR3 coding sequence is TGTGCCAGCAGCCCGACTAGCGGGGGGGCTACCGGGGAGCTGTTTTTT. Translation gives CASSPTSGGATGELFF.

About this clone itself: This may be a read error, as it is one base from a much larger clone. The chain combines TRBV7-2 with TRBJ2-2; 8 nucleotides agree with TRBD2. The junction had 4 bases not matched to a gene; V was cut back by 3 bases and J by 7 bases. The length of the CDR3 is 14 residues. CDR1 and CDR2 from the germline V gene are SGHTA and FQGNSA. As DNA, the CDR3 is TGTGCCAGCAGCTTGGCCGGGGGGGACGGGGAGCTGTTTTTT. Protein: CASSLAGGDGELFF.

This clone has a single count. This sequence joins TRBV6-1 and TRBJ1-4; D call uncertain. The CDR3 is 12 amino acids. V was trimmed by 2 bases and J by 7 bases, leaving 5 bases between them. The V gene's germline CDR1 is MNHNS and CDR2 SASEGT. The DNA for the CDR3 is TGTGCCAGCAGTGAATATAGTGAAAAACTGTTTTTT. Protein sequence: CASSEYSEKLFF.

The CDR3 is CSVVLGQNGYTF. CDR3 in DNA: TGCAGCGTTGTGCTGGGCCAGAATGGCTACACCTTC. The V call is TRBV29-1, the J call TRBJ1-2; the D is unclear. The CDR3 has 12 residues. Between the trimmed V and J ends, which lost 4 bases and 6 bases, there was a span of 12 bases. Germline V lookup: CDR1 SQVTM, CDR2 ANQGSEA.

The chain is built from TRBV4-1 and TRBJ1-5; 7 bases map to TRBD1. This CDR3 has 14 residues. The germline gives CDR1 MGHRA, CDR2 YSYEKL. V dropped 3 bases and J dropped 5; count of bases not matched to a gene: 4. CDR3 protein: CASSHGGTDQPQHF. The CDR3 nucleotides are TGCGCCAGCAGCCATGGAGGGACAGATCAGCCCCAGCATTTT.

The rearrangement uses TRBV10-3 and TRBJ1-4; TRBD1 matches at 11 bases. The CDR3 totals 15 residues. V was pared by 5 bases and J by 7 bases, with 6 bases of the junction left unmatched. Germline V lookup: CDR1 ENHRY, CDR2 SYGVKD. The CDR3 is CAISPGTGGSEKLFF. CDR3 DNA sequence: TGTGCCATCAGTCCCGGGACAGGGGGTAGTGAAAAACTGTTTTTT.

This sequence joins TRBV10-3 and TRBJ1-2; D may be TRBD1 (6 bases). Deletions cut 7 bases from V and 6 bases from J, with 18 bases between. From germline, CDR1 is ENHRY and CDR2 SYGVKD. This CDR3 has 14 residues. Here the CDR3 reads CAITPSGGRDGYTF. The CDR3 DNA reads TGTGCCATCACCCCAAGTGGGGGGCGCGATGGCTACACCTTC.

Only one count was recorded for this clone. The rearrangement uses TRBV11-3 and TRBJ2-5; 12 nucleotides agree with TRBD1. Germline-derived CDR1 and CDR2 are SGHNT and YENEEA. Trimming took 1 base from V and 5 from J; bases not matched to a gene: 8. This CDR3 is 17 amino acids long. CDR3 nucleotides: TGTGCCAGCAGCTTAGGAAGGGGACAGGGGGCGTCGGAGACCCAGTACTTC. Translation gives CASSLGRGQGASETQYF.

The CDR3 is CASSLGLALNEQFF. Here the CDR3 DNA reads TGTGCCAGCAGCTTAGGACTAGCATTGAATGAGCAGTTCTTC. The rearrangement joins TRBV7-2 to TRBJ2-1; 7 nucleotides match TRBD2. Germline V CDR1 and CDR2: SGHTA, FQGNSA. J was trimmed by 7 bases and V by 1 base; bases with no gene match: 4. CDR3 size: 14 residues.

The chain couples TRBV28 to TRBJ1-2; 9 nucleotides align to TRBD1. The junction had 6 bases not matched to a gene; V was cut back by 5 bases and J by 8 bases. There are 13 residues in the CDR3. Germline lookup yields CDR1 MDHEN and CDR2 SYDVKM. The CDR3 loop reads CASSLQGARGYTF. The CDR3 DNA sequence: TGTGCCAGCAGTCTACAGGGGGCGCGGGGCTACACCTTC.

V and J are TRBV7-2 and TRBJ1-1, with a tentative D call TRBD1 (5 bases). Germline V gene data show CDR1 as SGHTA and CDR2 as FQGNSA. V lost 5 bases to trimming and J lost 1 base, with 8 bases between them. The CDR3 is 13 residues long. CDR3 sequence reads: CASSKGPNTEAFF. CDR3 sequence (DNA): TGTGCCAGCAGCAAGGGACCGAACACTGAAGCTTTCTTT. The entire variable domain, with the rest obtained from reference TRBV7-2 and TRBJ1-1, is as follows: GAGVSQSPSNKVTEKGKDVELRCDPISGHTALYWYRQSLGQGLEFLIYFQGNSAPDKSGLPSDRFSAERTGGSVSTLTIQRTQQEDSAVYLCASSKGPNTEAFFGQGTRLTVV.

The V and J genes are TRBV7-2 and TRBJ1-2; D is unclear. This CDR3 region has 13 residues. Germline V lookup: CDR1 SGHTA, CDR2 FQGNSA. Trimming took 2 bases from V and 6 from J, leaving 10 bases between them. The CDR3 nucleotides read TGTGCCAGCAGCTTATTACAGAGAGATGGCTACACCTTC. Its translation is CASSLLQRDGYTF.